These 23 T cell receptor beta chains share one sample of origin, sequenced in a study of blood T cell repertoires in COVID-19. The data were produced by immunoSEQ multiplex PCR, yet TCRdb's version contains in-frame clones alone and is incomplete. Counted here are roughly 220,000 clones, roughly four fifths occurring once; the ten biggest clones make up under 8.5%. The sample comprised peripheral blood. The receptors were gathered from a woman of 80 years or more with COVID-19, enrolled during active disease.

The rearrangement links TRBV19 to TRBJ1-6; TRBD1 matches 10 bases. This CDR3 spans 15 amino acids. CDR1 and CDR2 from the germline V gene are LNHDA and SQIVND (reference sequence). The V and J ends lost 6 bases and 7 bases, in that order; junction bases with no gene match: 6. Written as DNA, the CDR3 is TGTGCCAGTAGGGTCCGGGACAGGGGAAATTCACCCCTCCACTTT. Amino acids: CASRVRDRGNSPLHF. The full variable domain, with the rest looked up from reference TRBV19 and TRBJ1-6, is DGGITQSPKYLFRKEGQNVTLSCEQNLNHDAMYWYRQDPGQGLRLIYYSQIVNDFQKGDIAEGYSVSREKKESFPLTVTSAQKNPTAFYLCASRVRDRGNSPLHFGNGTRLTVT.

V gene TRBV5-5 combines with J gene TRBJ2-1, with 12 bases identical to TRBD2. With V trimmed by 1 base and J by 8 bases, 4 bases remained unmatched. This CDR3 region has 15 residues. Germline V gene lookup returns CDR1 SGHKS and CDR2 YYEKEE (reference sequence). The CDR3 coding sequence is TGTGCCAGCAGCTTGAGGGCTAGCGGGAGGGATGAGCAGTTCTTC. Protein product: CASSLRASGRDEQFF.

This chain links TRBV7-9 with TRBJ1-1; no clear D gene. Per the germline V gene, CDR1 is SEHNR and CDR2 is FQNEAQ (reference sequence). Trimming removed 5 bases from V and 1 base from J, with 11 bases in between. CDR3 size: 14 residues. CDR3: CASSPDVGNTEAFF. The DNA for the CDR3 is TGTGCCAGCAGCCCCGATGTCGGGAACACTGAAGCTTTCTTT.

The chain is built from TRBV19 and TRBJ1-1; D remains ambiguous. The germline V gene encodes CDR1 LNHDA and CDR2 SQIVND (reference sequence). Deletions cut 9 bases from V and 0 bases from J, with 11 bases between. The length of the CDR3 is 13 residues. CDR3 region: CASRRFVNTEAFF. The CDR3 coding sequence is TGTGCCAGCCGCAGGTTTGTGAACACTGAAGCTTTCTTT.

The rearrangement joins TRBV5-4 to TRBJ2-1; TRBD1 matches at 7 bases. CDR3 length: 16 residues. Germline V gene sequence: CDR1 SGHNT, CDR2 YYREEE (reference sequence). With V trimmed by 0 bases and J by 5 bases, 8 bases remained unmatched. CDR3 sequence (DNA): TGTGCCAGCAGCTTGGGTAGGGGGCTTTTTAACAATGAGCAGTTCTTC. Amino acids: CASSLGRGLFNNEQFF.

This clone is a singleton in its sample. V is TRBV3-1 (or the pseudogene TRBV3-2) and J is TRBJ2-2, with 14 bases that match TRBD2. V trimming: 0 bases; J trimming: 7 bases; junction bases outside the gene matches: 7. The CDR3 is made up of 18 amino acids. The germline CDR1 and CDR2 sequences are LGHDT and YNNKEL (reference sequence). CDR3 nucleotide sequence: TGTGCCAGCAGCCAAGAGGGACTAGCGGGAGTGAATTTCGGGGAGCTGTTTTTT. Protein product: CASSQEGLAGVNFGELFF.

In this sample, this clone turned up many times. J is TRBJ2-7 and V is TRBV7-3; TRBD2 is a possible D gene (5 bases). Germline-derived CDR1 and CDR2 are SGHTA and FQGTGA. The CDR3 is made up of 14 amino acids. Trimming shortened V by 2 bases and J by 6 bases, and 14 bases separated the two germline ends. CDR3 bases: TGTGCCAGCAGCTTACTTCCGGGGATAGGCGAGCAGTACTTC. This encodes CASSLLPGIGEQYF. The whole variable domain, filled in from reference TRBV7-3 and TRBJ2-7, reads GAGVSQTPSNKVTEKGKYVELRCDPISGHTALYWYRQSLGQGPEFLIYFQGTGAADDSGLPNDRFFAVRPEGSVSTLKIQRTERGDSAVYLCASSLLPGIGEQYFGPGTRLTVT.

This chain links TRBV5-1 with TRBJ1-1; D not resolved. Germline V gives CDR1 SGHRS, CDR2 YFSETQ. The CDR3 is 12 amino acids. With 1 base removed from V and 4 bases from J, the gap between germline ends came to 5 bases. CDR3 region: CASSLFGTEAFF. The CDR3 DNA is TGCGCCAGCAGCTTGTTCGGCACTGAAGCTTTCTTT.

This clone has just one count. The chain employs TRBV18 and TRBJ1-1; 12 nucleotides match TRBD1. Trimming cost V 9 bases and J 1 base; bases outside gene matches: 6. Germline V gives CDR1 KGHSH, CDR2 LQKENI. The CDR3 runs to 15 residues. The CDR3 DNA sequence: TGTGCCAGTTTTGGGACAGGGGGCAGGAACACTGAAGCTTTCTTT. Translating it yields CASFGTGGRNTEAFF.

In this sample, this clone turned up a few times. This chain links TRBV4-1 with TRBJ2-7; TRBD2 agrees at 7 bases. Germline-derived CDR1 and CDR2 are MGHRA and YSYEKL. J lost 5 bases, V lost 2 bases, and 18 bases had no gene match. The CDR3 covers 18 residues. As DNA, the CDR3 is TGCGCCAGCAGCCAAAAACCTACACTAGCGAGAGGCCCCCACGAGCAGTACTTC. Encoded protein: CASSQKPTLARGPHEQYF.

The CDR3 reads CASSLSPGVEKLFF. For the CDR3, the DNA is TGTGCCAGCAGCTTATCCCCGGGGGTCGAAAAACTGTTTTTT. The chain recombines TRBV7-3 with TRBJ1-4; D may be TRBD1 (5 bases). The CDR3 sequence is 14 residues long. Trimming took 2 bases from V and 8 from J, leaving 12 bases between them. Germline V gives CDR1 SGHTA, CDR2 FQGTGA.

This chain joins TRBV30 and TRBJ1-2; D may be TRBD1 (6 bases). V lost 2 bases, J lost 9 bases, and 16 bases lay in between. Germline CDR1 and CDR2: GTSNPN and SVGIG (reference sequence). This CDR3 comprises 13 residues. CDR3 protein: CAWSSDSGSSYTF. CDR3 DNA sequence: TGTGCCTGGAGTTCGGACAGTGGGTCGAGCTACACCTTC.

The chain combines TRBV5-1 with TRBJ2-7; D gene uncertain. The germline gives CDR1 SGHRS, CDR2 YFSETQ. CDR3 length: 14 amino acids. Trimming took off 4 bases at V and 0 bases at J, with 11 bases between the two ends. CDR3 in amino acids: CASSPEPFSYEQYF. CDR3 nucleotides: TGCGCCAGCAGCCCCGAGCCATTCTCCTACGAGCAGTACTTC. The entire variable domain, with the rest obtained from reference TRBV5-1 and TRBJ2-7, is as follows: KAGVTQTPRYLIKTRGQQVTLSCSPISGHRSVSWYQQTPGQGLQFLFEYFSETQRNKGNFPGRFSGRQFSNSRSEMNVSTLELGDSALYLCASSPEPFSYEQYFGPGTRLTVT.

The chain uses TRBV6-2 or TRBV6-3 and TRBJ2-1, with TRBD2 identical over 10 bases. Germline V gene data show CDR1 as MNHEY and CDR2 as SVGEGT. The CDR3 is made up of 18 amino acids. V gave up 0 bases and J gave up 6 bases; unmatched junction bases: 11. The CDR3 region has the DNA TGTGCCAGCAGTTACTCGATGGCTAGCGGGAGTTTTGGCAATGAGCAGTTCTTC. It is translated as CASSYSMASGSFGNEQFF.

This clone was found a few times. This CDR3 is CASRDGEGGRPQHF. The CDR3 nucleotides read TGTGCCAGTAGAGATGGGGAGGGGGGGAGGCCCCAGCATTTT. This chain joins TRBV19 and TRBJ1-5; D possibly corresponds to TRBD1 (6 bases). The CDR3 loop spans 14 amino acids. The V end lost 6 bases, the J end lost 9 bases, and 18 bases lay between the germline ends. Per the germline V gene, CDR1 is LNHDA and CDR2 is SQIVND (reference sequence). The full variable domain, rest sourced from reference TRBV19 and TRBJ1-5, is DGGITQSPKYLFRKEGQNVTLSCEQNLNHDAMYWYRQDPGQGLRLIYYSQIVNDFQKGDIAEGYSVSREKKESFPLTVTSAQKNPTAFYLCASRDGEGGRPQHFGDGTRLSIL.

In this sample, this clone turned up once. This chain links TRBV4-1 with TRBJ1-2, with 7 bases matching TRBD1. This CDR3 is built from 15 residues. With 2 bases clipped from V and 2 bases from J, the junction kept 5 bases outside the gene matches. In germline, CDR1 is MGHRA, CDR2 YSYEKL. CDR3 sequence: CASSQPLTGNYGYTF. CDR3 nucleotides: TGCGCCAGCAGCCAACCCTTGACAGGGAACTATGGCTACACCTTC.

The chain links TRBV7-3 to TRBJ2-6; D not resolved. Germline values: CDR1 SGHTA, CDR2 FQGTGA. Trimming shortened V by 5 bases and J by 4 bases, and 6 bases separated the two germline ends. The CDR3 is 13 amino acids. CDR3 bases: TGTGCCAGCAGCCCCTTCGGGGCCAACGTCCTGACTTTC. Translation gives CASSPFGANVLTF.

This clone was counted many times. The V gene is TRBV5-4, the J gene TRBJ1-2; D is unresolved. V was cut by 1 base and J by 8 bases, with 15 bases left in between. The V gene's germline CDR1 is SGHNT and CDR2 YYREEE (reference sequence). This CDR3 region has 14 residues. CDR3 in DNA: TGTGCCAGCAGCTTGCTTCGAGAAGGGAGCGGCTACACCTTC. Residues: CASSLLREGSGYTF. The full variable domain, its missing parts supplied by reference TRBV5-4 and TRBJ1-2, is ETGVTQSPTHLIKTRGQQVTLRCSSQSGHNTVSWYQQALGQGPQFIFQYYREEENGRGNFPPRFSGLQFPNYSSELNVNALELDDSALYLCASSLLREGSGYTFGSGTRLTVV.

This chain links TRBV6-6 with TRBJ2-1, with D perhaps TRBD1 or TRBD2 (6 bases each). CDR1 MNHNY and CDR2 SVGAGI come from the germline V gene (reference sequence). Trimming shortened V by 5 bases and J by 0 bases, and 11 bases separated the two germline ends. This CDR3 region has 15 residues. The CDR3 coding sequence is TGTGCCAGCAGTCGGGGGCAGGGCTCCTACAATGAGCAGTTCTTC. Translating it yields CASSRGQGSYNEQFF.

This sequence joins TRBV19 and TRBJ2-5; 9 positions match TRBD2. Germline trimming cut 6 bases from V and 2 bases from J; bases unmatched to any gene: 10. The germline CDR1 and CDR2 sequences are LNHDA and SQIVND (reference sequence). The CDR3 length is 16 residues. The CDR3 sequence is CASSPRGAGGQETQYF. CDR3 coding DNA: TGTGCCAGTAGCCCCCGGGGGGCGGGGGGGCAAGAGACCCAGTACTTC.

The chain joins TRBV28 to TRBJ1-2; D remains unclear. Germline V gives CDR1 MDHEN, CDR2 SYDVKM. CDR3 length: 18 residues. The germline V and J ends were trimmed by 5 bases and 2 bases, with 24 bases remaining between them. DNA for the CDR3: TGTGCCAGCAGTCAATATTCCCCCCCAGGTCTCCGAAACTATGGCTACACCTTC. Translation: CASSQYSPPGLRNYGYTF.

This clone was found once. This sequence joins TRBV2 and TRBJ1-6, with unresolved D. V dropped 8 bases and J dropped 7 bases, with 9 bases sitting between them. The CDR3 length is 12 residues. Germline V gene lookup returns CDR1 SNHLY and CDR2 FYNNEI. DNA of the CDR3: TGTGCCAGCGCTGGCACGAATTCACCCCTCCACTTT. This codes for CASAGTNSPLHF.

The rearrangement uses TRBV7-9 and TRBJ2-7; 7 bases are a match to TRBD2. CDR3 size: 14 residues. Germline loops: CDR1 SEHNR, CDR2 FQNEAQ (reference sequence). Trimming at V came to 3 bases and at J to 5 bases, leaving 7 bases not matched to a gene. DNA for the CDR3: TGTGCCAGCAGCTTTGGTACGGGGGGAGACGAGCAGTACTTC. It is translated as CASSFGTGGDEQYF.